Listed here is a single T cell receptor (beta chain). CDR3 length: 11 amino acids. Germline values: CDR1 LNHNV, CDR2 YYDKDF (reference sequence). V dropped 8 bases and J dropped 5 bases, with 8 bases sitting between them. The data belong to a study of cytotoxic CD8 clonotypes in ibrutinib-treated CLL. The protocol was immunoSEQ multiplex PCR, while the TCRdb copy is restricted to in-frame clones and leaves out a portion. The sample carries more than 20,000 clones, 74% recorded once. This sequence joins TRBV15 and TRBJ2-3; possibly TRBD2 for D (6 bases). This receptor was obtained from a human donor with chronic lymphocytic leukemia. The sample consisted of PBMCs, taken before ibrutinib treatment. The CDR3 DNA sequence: TGTGCCACCCAGGAGGGAGATACGCAGTATTTT. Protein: CATQEGDTQYF.